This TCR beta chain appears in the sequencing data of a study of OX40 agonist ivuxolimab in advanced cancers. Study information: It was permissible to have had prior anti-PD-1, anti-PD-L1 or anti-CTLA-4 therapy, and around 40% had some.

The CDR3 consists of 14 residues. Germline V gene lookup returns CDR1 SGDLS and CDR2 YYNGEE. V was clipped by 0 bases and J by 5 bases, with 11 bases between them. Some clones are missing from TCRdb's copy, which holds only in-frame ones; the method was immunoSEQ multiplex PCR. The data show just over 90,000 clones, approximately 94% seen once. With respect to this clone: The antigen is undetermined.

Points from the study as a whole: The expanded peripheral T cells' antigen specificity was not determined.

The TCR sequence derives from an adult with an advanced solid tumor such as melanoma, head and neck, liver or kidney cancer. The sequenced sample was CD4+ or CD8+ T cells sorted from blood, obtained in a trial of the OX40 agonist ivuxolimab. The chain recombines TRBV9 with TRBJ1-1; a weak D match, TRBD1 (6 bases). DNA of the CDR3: TGTGCCAGCAGCGTAGGGACAGACCAGACTGAAGCTTTCTTT. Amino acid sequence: CASSVGTDQTEAFF.